The T cell receptor (beta chain) described here comes from a study of chemoradiotherapy in HPV16-positive cancers. Overall study context: A couple of HPV16-positive patients' cells yielded candidate HPV-specific clones and common motifs. Findings and limits, study-wide: Only a couple of HPV16-positive patients supplied the functional HPV-specificity definition. HPV-responsive T-cell expansion during chemoradiotherapy was linked to improved recurrence-free survival in HPV16-positive patients. Non-HPV-specific T cells did not expand in tumors during treatment, whereas candidate HPV-specific clones and E7-related motifs did.

Concerning this clone itself: Its antigen is as yet unknown.

Germline assignment: CDR1 SGHNT and CDR2 YYREEE (reference sequence). The CDR3 length is 15 residues. V shed 0 bases and J shed 2 bases, with 10 bases lying between them. Libraries were prepared by immunoSEQ multiplex PCR; TCRdb keeps only in-frame clonotypes and omits some of them. The table includes thousands of clones, approximately 93% detected once. The chain joins TRBV5-4 to TRBJ2-3; a weak D match, TRBD2 (5 bases). The TCR originated in a human donor with HPV-associated anogenital cancer. The sample in question was blood, obtained from a patient who underwent chemoradiotherapy. The CDR3: CASSLGGAATDTQYF. CDR3 nucleotide sequence: TGTGCCAGCAGCTTGGGGGGAGCGGCCACAGATACGCAGTATTTT.